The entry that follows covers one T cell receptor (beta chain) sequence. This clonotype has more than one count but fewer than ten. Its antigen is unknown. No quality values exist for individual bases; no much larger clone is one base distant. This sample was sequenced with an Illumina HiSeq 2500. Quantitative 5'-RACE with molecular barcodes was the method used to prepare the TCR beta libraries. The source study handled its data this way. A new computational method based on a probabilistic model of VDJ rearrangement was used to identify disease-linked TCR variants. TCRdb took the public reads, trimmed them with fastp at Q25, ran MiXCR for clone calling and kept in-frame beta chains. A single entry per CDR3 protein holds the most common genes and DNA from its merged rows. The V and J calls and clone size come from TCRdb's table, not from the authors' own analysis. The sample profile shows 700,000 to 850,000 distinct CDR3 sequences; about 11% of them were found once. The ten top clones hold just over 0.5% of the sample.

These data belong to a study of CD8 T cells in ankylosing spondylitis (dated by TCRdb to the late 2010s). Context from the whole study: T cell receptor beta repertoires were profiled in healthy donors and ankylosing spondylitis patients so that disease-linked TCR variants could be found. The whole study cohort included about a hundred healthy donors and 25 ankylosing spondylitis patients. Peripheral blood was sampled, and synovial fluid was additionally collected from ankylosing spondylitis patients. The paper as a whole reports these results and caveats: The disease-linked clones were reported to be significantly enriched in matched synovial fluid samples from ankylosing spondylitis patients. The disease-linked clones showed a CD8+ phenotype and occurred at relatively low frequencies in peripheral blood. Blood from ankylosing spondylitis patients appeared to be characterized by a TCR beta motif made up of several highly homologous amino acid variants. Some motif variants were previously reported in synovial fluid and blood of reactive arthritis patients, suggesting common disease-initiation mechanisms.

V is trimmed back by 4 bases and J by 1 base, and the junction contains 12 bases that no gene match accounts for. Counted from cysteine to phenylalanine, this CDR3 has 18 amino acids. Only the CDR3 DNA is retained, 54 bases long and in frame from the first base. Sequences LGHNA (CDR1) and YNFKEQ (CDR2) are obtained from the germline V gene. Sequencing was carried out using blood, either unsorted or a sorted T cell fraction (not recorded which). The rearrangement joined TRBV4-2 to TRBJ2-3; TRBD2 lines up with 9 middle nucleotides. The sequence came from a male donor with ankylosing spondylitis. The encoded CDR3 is CASSPIAGANNGTDTQYF. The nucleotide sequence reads TGTGCCAGCAGCCCGATAGCGGGGGCAAATAATGGCACAGATACGCAGTATTTT.